This T cell receptor (beta chain) was obtained from a study of regulatory T cells in long-lasting Graves disease. On the study more broadly: The study enrolled newly diagnosed Graves' patients on antithyroid drugs under 3 months.

Regarding time point: newly diagnosed GD, antithyroid drugs for less than 3 months. Scientists built the TCR library using RNA that was extracted from PBMCs. Graves' disease diagnosis followed American Thyroid Association guidelines. Looked up from germline, CDR1 is LGHNA and CDR2 is YSLEER. The ends were cut back, 4 bases at V and 0 bases at J, with 21 bases in the middle. This CDR3 contains 18 residues. This clonotype was detected ten times or more. Relying on iRepertoire HTBI primers and Arm-PCR of CDR3 regions, the team built TCR beta libraries. TCRdb re-analysed the multiplex PCR reads in MiXCR, keeping a single row per CDR3 protein. The sample includes roughly 320,000 distinct CDR3 sequences, 16% of them seen just once. The same sample was also studied in work on T cells in Graves' hyperthyroidism and ophthalmopathy.

Sequencing used peripheral blood mononuclear cells (PBMCs), obtained at new diagnosis, from a patient treated with antithyroid drugs. The J gene is TRBJ1-1, the V gene TRBV4-3; possibly TRBD1 for D (5 bases). This TCR derives from a man aged 40-49 years with Graves disease. The CDR3 is CASSLGIGSGSLNTEAFF. The CDR3 nucleotides are TGCGCCAGCAGCCTAGGCATCGGGTCAGGGTCCTTGAACACTGAAGCTTTCTTT.